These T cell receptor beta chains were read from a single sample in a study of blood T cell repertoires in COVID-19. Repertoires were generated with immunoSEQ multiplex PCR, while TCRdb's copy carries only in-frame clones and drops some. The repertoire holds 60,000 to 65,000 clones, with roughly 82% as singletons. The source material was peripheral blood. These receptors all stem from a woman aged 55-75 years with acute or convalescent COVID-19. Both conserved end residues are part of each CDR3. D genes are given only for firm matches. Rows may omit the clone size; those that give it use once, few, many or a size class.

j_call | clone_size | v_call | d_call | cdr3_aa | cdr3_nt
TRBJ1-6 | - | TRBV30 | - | CAWSVLGVGSPLHF | TGTGCCTGGAGTGTACTCGGGGTGGGTTCACCCCTCCACTTT
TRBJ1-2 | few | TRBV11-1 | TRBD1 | CASSPTGEGYGYTF | TGTGCCAGCAGCCCGACAGGGGAGGGCTATGGCTACACCTTC
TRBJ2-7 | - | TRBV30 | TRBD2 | CAWTSGGESSYEQYF | TGTGCCTGGACTAGCGGGGGGGAAAGCTCCTACGAGCAGTACTTC
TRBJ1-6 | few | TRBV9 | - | CASSVAGQGSSPLHF | TGTGCCAGCAGCGTAGCTGGGCAGGGGAGTTCACCCCTCCACTTT
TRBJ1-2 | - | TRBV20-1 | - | CSSAGPGGYTF | TGCAGTTCTGCCGGCCCGGGAGGCTACACCTTC
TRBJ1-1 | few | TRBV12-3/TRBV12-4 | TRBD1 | CASSFSGGTEAFF | TGTGCCAGCAGTTTCTCAGGGGGCACTGAAGCTTTCTTT
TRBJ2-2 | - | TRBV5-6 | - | CASSFDWGELFF | TGTGCCAGCAGCTTCGACTGGGGGGAGCTGTTTTTT
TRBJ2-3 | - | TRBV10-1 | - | CASMETSSTDTQYF | TGCGCCAGCATGGAGACTAGTTCCACAGATACGCAGTATTTT
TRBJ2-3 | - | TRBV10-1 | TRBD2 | CASSEGLAGTTDTQYF | TGCGCCAGCAGTGAGGGACTAGCGGGGACCACAGATACGCAGTATTTT
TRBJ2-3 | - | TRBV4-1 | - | CASSQDQVSTDTQYF | TGCGCCAGCAGCCAAGATCAGGTGAGCACAGATACGCAGTATTTT
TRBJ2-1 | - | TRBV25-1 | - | CASISDTYNEQFF | TGTGCCAGCATCTCGGACACTTACAATGAGCAGTTCTTC
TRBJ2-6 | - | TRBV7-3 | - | CASSSTTGRSSGANVLTF | TGTGCCAGCAGCTCTACGACAGGACGGAGCTCTGGGGCCAACGTCCTGACTTTC
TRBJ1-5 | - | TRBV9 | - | CASSVGQGGQPQHF | TGTGCCAGCAGCGTAGGCCAGGGAGGACAGCCCCAGCATTTT
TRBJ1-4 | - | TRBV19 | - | CASSFLREEKLFF | TGTGCCAGTAGCTTCCTCAGGGAAGAAAAACTGTTTTTT
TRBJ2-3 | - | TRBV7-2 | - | CASSMRDPRFTDTQYF | TGTGCCAGCAGCATGCGGGACCCAAGGTTCACAGATACGCAGTATTTT
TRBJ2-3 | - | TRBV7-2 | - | CASSLVGGHTDTQYF | TGTGCCAGCAGCTTAGTTGGCGGGCACACAGATACGCAGTATTTT
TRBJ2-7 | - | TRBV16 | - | CASREEGLREQYF | TGTGCCAGCAGGGAAGAGGGATTACGCGAGCAGTACTTC
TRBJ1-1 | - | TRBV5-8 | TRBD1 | CASSRNDRGNTEAFF | TGTGCCAGCAGCCGAAACGACAGGGGTAACACTGAAGCTTTCTTT
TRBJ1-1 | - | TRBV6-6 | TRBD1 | CASIERTGVSEAFF | TGTGCCAGCATTGAACGGACAGGCGTATCTGAAGCTTTCTTT
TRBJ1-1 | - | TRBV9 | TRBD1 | CASSGHPPQGATEAFF | TGTGCCAGCAGCGGTCACCCCCCACAGGGGGCCACTGAAGCTTTCTTT
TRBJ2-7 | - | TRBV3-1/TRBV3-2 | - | CASSPFRSSYEQYF | TGTGCCAGCAGCCCATTCCGGAGCTCCTACGAGCAGTACTTC
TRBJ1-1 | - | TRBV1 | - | CTSSRKNTGGGHFRGNTEAFF | TGCACCAGCAGCCGGAAGAACACCGGGGGAGGGCATTTTAGGGGGAACACTGAAGCTTTCTTT
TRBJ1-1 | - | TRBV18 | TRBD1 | CASSPWDRGVTEAFF | TGTGCCAGCTCACCATGGGACAGAGGAGTCACTGAAGCTTTCTTT
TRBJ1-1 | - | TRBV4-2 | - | CASSPSSNTEAFF | TGTGCCAGCAGCCCTTCCTCGAACACTGAAGCTTTCTTT
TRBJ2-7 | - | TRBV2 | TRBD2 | CASSEGGSTEQYF | TGTGCCAGCAGTGAGGGAGGGTCAACCGAGCAGTACTTC
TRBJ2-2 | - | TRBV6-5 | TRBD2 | CASRTSGGSGELFF | TGTGCCAGCAGGACTAGCGGGGGGTCCGGGGAGCTGTTTTTT
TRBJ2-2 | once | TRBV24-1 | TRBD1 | CATSDLQRQGVGELFF | TGTGCCACCAGTGATTTGCAGAGACAGGGTGTCGGGGAGCTGTTTTTT
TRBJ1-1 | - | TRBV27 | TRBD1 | CASSLFSDRMNTEAFF | TGTGCCAGCAGTTTATTCTCGGACAGGATGAACACTGAAGCTTTCTTT
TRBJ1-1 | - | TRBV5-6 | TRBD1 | CASSSDRATEAFF | TGTGCCAGCAGCTCCGACAGGGCCACTGAAGCTTTCTTT
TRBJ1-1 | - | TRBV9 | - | CASSVDLLMNTEAFF | TGTGCCAGCAGCGTAGATTTGCTAATGAACACTGAAGCTTTCTTT
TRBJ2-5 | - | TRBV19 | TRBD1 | CASSSTGGEETQYF | TGTGCCAGTAGTTCGACAGGGGGCGAGGAGACCCAGTACTTC
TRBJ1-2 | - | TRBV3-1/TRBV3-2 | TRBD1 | CASSLPGQGLRGYTF | TGTGCCAGCAGCCTCCCGGGACAGGGCCTAAGGGGCTACACCTTC
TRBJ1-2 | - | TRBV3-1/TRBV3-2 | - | CASSQSQYGYTF | TGTGCCAGCAGCCAATCGCAGTATGGCTACACCTTC
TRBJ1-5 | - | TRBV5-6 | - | CASSLGGDGPAWQPQHF | TGTGCCAGCAGCTTGGGGGGGGACGGACCCGCGTGGCAGCCCCAGCATTTT
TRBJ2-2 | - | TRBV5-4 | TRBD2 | CASSFSGGATGELFF | TGTGCCAGCAGCTTTAGCGGGGGGGCCACCGGGGAGCTGTTTTTT
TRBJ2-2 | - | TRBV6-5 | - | CASRALAVVSGELFF | TGTGCCAGCAGGGCATTAGCGGTCGTGTCCGGGGAGCTGTTTTTT
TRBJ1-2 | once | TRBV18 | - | CASSSLPDRSYGYTF | TGTGCCAGCTCATCATTACCGGACAGATCCTATGGCTACACCTTC
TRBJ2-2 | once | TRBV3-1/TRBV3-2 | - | CASGGALVGGELFF | TGTGCCAGCGGGGGGGCCCTGGTCGGCGGGGAGCTGTTTTTT
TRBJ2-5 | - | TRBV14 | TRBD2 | CASSQEKVAGARLQETQYF | TGTGCCAGCAGCCAAGAGAAGGTAGCGGGGGCCCGCCTCCAAGAGACCCAGTACTTC
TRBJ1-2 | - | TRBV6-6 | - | CASSYIGDYGYTF | TGTGCCAGCAGTTACATCGGTGACTATGGCTACACCTTC
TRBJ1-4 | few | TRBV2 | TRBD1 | CASRAPGQREKLFF | TGTGCCAGCAGGGCTCCGGGACAGAGAGAAAAACTGTTTTTT
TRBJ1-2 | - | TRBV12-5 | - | CASGIQAGAHIYGYTF | TGTGCTAGTGGTATACAAGCGGGGGCTCACATTTATGGCTACACCTTC
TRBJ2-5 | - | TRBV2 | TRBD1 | CASRDRTGQETQYF | TGTGCCAGCAGAGATCGGACAGGGCAAGAGACCCAGTACTTC
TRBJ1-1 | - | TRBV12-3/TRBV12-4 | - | CASRGDMTEAFF | TGTGCCAGCAGAGGGGACATGACTGAAGCTTTCTTT
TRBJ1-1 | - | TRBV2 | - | CASGKDSPPGAFF | TGTGCCAGCGGGAAGGACTCCCCTCCGGGTGCTTTCTTT
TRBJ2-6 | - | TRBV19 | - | CASRPDSLSGANVLTF | TGTGCCAGTAGACCGGACAGCCTCTCTGGGGCCAACGTCCTGACTTTC
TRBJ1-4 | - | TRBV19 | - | CASSPRQSTNEKLFF | TGTGCCAGTAGTCCCCGACAGTCAACTAATGAAAAACTGTTTTTT
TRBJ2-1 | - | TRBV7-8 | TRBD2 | CASSLLGVAGGLNEQFF | TGTGCCAGCAGCCTCCTAGGGGTAGCGGGGGGGCTCAATGAGCAGTTCTTC
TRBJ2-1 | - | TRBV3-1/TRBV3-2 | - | CASSQDAGLNEQFF | TGTGCCAGCAGCCAAGACGCGGGGCTAAATGAGCAGTTCTTC
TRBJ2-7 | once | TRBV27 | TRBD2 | CASRGLAGGSYEQYF | TGTGCCAGCAGAGGACTAGCGGGGGGCTCCTACGAGCAGTACTTC
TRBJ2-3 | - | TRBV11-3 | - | CASSLETTDTQYF | TGTGCCAGCAGCTTAGAGACAACAGATACGCAGTATTTT
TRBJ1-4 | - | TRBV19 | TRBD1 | CASTHTPRGQGLRKLFF | TGTGCCAGTACCCATACCCCCCGCGGACAGGGCTTGCGAAAACTGTTTTTT
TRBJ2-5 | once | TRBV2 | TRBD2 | CASRGLGGGAEETQYF | TGTGCCAGCAGGGGCCTAGGCGGGGGGGCCGAGGAGACCCAGTACTTC
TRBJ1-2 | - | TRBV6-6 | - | CASSSRQATNYGYTF | TGTGCCAGCAGCTCTCGACAGGCAACTAACTATGGCTACACCTTC
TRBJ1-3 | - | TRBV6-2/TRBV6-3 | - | CASSYFVDSVSGNTIYF | TGTGCCAGCAGTTACTTTGTGGACAGCGTCTCTGGAAACACCATATATTTT
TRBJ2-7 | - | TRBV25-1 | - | CASSEWGFGYEQYF | TGTGCCAGCAGTGAATGGGGCTTCGGCTACGAGCAGTACTTC
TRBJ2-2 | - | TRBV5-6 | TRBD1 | CASSATGGANTGELFF | TGTGCCAGCAGCGCGACAGGGGGCGCGAACACCGGGGAGCTGTTTTTT
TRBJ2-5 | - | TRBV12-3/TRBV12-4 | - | CASSVSEETQYF | TGTGCCAGCAGCGTTTCGGAGGAGACCCAGTACTTC